One sample yielded the 5 T cell receptor beta chains listed below, sequenced in a study of blood T cell repertoires in COVID-19. Clones were sequenced by immunoSEQ multiplex PCR, and TCRdb holds only the in-frame ones, with some missing. The sample lists under 300,000 clones; approximately 80% were seen once. What was sequenced was peripheral blood. Receptors were obtained from a woman aged 40 to 55 who had recovered from COVID-19.

The rearrangement links TRBV12-5 to TRBJ2-3, with D perhaps matching TRBD1 (5 bases). V dropped 6 bases and J dropped 2 bases, with 15 bases sitting between them. The CDR3 sequence is 15 residues long. Germline CDR1 is LGHNT and CDR2 is FRNRAP. The CDR3 spells CASGSPTADTDTQYF. The CDR3 nucleotides read TGTGCTAGTGGCTCCCCGACAGCTGACACAGATACGCAGTATTTT. Complete variable domain (other parts from reference TRBV12-5 and TRBJ2-3): DARVTQTPRHKVTEMGQEVTMRCQPILGHNTVFWYRQTMMQGLELLAYFRNRAPLDDSGMPKDRFSAEMPDATLATLKIQPSEPRDSAVYFCASGSPTADTDTQYFGPGTRLTVL.

CDR3 nucleotides: TGCGCCAGCAGCCCGGGGGGGGCCCAAGAGACCCAGTACTTC. Translated: CASSPGGAQETQYF. This chain links TRBV5-1 with TRBJ2-5, with TRBD2 matching 8 bases. Unmatched junction bases numbered 3, after V lost 4 bases and J lost 1 base. The germline CDR1 and CDR2 sequences are SGHRS and YFSETQ. CDR3 length equals 14 residues.

The genes are TRBV18 and TRBJ2-5; 7 bases are a match to TRBD2. The V gene's germline CDR1 is KGHSH and CDR2 LQKENI. The trim removed 4 bases at V and 4 bases at J, leaving 3 bases unmatched. The CDR3 is 13 amino acids. CDR3 sequence: CASSLGEGETQYF. DNA of the CDR3: TGTGCCAGCTCACTCGGGGAGGGAGAGACCCAGTACTTC.

The chain employs TRBV10-3 and TRBJ2-7; the match to TRBD1 covers 9 bases. The CDR3 is made up of 15 amino acids. From germline, CDR1 is ENHRY and CDR2 SYGVKD. The J segment lost 3 bases and the V segment lost 2 bases, leaving 5 bases of the junction unmatched. The CDR3 bases are TGTGCCATCAGTGAGGCCCTGGGACAGGGCTACGAGCAGTACTTC. This gives the protein CAISEALGQGYEQYF.

This clone was seen more than once but under ten times. The chain links TRBV11-3 to TRBJ2-7, with D possibly TRBD1 on 5 matching bases. V was shortened by 3 bases and J by 4 bases, with 13 bases between the two germline ends. The CDR3 has 14 residues. Germline V gene sequence: CDR1 SGHNT, CDR2 YENEEA. CDR3 DNA: TGTGCCAGCAGCTTGAGCAGAGACAGTTACGAGCAGTACTTC. Translation gives CASSLSRDSYEQYF.